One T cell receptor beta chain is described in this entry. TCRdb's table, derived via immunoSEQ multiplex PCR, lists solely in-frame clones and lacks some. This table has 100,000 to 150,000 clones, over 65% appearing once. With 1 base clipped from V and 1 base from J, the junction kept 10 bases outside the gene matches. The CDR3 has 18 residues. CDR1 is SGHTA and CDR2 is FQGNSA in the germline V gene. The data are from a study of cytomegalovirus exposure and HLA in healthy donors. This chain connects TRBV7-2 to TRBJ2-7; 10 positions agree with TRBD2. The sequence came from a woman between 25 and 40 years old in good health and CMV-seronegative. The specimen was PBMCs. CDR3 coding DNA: TGTGCCAGCAGCTTAGTTAGTAGCGGGGGGCCTCTGTCCTACGAGCAGTACTTC. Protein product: CASSLVSSGGPLSYEQYF.